These 27 T cell receptor beta chains originate from one sample sequenced in a study of T cell responses to AZD1222 COVID-19 vaccine. Sequencing used immunoSEQ multiplex PCR; TCRdb keeps in-frame clones, though not all of them. The sample has 150,000 to 170,000 clones, more than 75% seen once; the top ten hold over 15%. The material was peripheral blood, obtained on day 0 of AZD1222 vaccination. The receptor source for this set is an adult in good health.

V gene TRBV19 combines with J gene TRBJ2-2, with 7 nucleotides matching TRBD1. Germline V gives CDR1 LNHDA, CDR2 SQIVND (reference sequence). The length of the CDR3 is 14 residues. V gave up 7 bases and J gave up 4 bases; unmatched junction bases: 6. The CDR3 DNA follows: TGTGCCAGTAATTCACAGGGGACCACCGGGGAGCTGTTTTTT. Protein sequence: CASNSQGTTGELFF.

The chain uses TRBV29-1 and TRBJ2-7, with D unclear. CDR1 SQVTM and CDR2 ANQGSEA come from the germline V gene. This CDR3 is 15 amino acids long. V was shortened by 1 base and J by 0 bases, with 13 bases between the two germline ends. CDR3 coding DNA: TGCAGCGTTGAAGTCGCGGCAGAAAGCTCCTACGAGCAGTACTTC. It translates to CSVEVAAESSYEQYF.

This chain connects TRBV5-4 to TRBJ1-3; no definite D call. This CDR3 has 17 amino acids. Between the trimmed V and J ends, which lost 3 bases and 4 bases, there was a span of 20 bases. Germline CDR1 and CDR2: SGHNT and YYREEE (reference sequence). The CDR3 here is CASSSKAGSLGGNTIYF. The CDR3 DNA reads TGTGCCAGCAGCTCCAAAGCCGGGTCCTTGGGCGGAAACACCATATATTTT.

This clone was found once. The chain couples TRBV29-1 to TRBJ2-7, with TRBD1 as a possible D gene (5 bases). Germline loops: CDR1 SQVTM, CDR2 ANQGSEA. Deletions cut 7 bases from V and 1 base from J, with 17 bases between. CDR3 length: 14 residues. The CDR3 region is CSAIPVRASYEQYF. DNA of the CDR3: TGCAGCGCCATCCCAGTCAGGGCTTCCTACGAGCAGTACTTC.

The gene calls are TRBV27 and TRBJ2-7, with a possible D match to TRBD2 (7 bases). With 3 bases removed from V and 2 bases from J, the gap between germline ends came to 14 bases. Germline CDR1 is MNHEY and CDR2 is SMNVEV (reference sequence). This CDR3 is built from 15 residues. Written as DNA, the CDR3 is TGTGCCAGCAGTTTGGGGGGGCCCACCCCCTACGAGCAGTACTTC. This encodes CASSLGGPTPYEQYF.

J is TRBJ2-7 and V is TRBV5-4; tentatively, D is TRBD2 (6 bases). CDR1 is SGHNT and CDR2 is YYREEE in the germline V gene (reference sequence). The V and J ends lost 0 bases and 3 bases respectively, with 10 bases between them. This CDR3 is 14 amino acids long. CDR3 sequence reads: CASSLERAHYEQYF. In DNA, the CDR3 is TGTGCCAGCAGCTTGGAGCGGGCCCACTACGAGCAGTACTTC. The full variable domain, rest sourced from reference TRBV5-4 and TRBJ2-7, is ETGVTQSPTHLIKTRGQQVTLRCSSQSGHNTVSWYQQALGQGPQFIFQYYREEENGRGNFPPRFSGLQFPNYSSELNVNALELDDSALYLCASSLERAHYEQYFGPGTRLTVT.

This sequence joins TRBV27 and TRBJ2-7, with D possibly TRBD2 on 6 matching bases. Between the trimmed V and J ends, which lost 2 bases and 2 bases, there was a span of 13 bases. CDR1 and CDR2 from the germline V gene are MNHEY and SMNVEV (reference sequence). The CDR3 length is 15 residues. Here the CDR3 reads CASSLRRGAPYEQYF. The DNA of the CDR3 is TGTGCCAGCAGTTTACGGAGGGGTGCCCCCTACGAGCAGTACTTC.

V and J are TRBV4-1 and TRBJ1-2; 7 bases map to TRBD1. V trimming: 0 bases; J trimming: 6 bases; junction bases outside the gene matches: 10. Germline V gene lookup returns CDR1 MGHRA and CDR2 YSYEKL. There are 16 residues in the CDR3. Here the CDR3 DNA reads TGCGCCAGCAGCCAAGAGGCTACAGGGGCTTTGGATGGCTACACCTTC. Translated: CASSQEATGALDGYTF.

Notes on this clone: The germline gene is not matched at one end of the junction; a read error may be the cause. This chain links TRBV24-1 with TRBJ2-6; D is undetermined. This CDR3 is built from 13 residues. In germline, CDR1 is KGHDR, CDR2 SFDVKD. CDR3 region: CATSGSGANVLTF. The CDR3 DNA is TGTGCCACCTCGGGCTCTGGAGCCAACGTCCTGACTTTC.

The chain is built from TRBV2 and TRBJ1-5; tentative D call: TRBD1 (5 bases). The germline V gene has CDR1 SNHLY and CDR2 FYNNEI. V lost 6 bases to trimming and J lost 0 bases, with 12 bases between them. The CDR3 length is 15 residues. This CDR3 reads CASRRDGDSNQPQHF. The CDR3 DNA reads as TGTGCCAGCAGGAGGGACGGGGATAGCAATCAGCCCCAGCATTTT.

The chain has TRBV5-6 and TRBJ2-1; tentatively, D is TRBD1 (7 bases). Germline CDR1 reads SGHDT; CDR2 reads YYEEEE. Trimming stripped 3 bases from V and 8 bases from J, with 12 bases between. The CDR3 spans 13 residues. In nucleotides, the CDR3 is TGTGCCAGCAGCTCGTTCAGGGGGGATGAGCAGTTCTTC. This translates into CASSSFRGDEQFF.

The chain links TRBV5-6 to TRBJ2-7; perhaps TRBD2 as D (6 bases). This CDR3 has 17 residues. With 0 bases removed from V and 4 bases from J, the gap between germline ends came to 20 bases. From germline, CDR1 is SGHDT and CDR2 YYEEEE. The CDR3 nucleotides read TGTGCCAGCAGCTTGGAAGGGGCCAAGGGACTTAAATACGAGCAGTACTTC. Amino acids: CASSLEGAKGLKYEQYF.

The chain couples TRBV7-2 to TRBJ1-2; 9 bases fit TRBD1. Trimming at V came to 4 bases and at J to 0 bases, leaving 3 bases not matched to a gene. The CDR3 covers 15 residues. The germline gives CDR1 SGHTA, CDR2 FQGNSA. In DNA form, the CDR3 reads TGTGCCAGCAGCTCTCGACAGGGGGCTAACTATGGCTACACCTTC. Its protein product is CASSSRQGANYGYTF.

The gene calls are TRBV9 and TRBJ1-3; no definite D call. CDR3 length: 15 residues. Trimming removed 4 bases at V and 2 bases at J, with 13 bases between. Germline V lookup: CDR1 SGDLS, CDR2 YYNGEE. The CDR3: CASSSPTGPGNTIYF. CDR3 DNA sequence: TGTGCCAGCAGCTCCCCCACCGGCCCTGGAAACACCATATATTTT.

The gene calls are TRBV10-3 and TRBJ2-1; TRBD2 matches at 11 bases. This CDR3 comprises 15 residues. CDR1 is ENHRY and CDR2 is SYGVKD in the germline V gene. V lost 7 bases and J lost 7; bases outside the gene matches: 9. CDR3 DNA sequence: TGTGCCATCACCCCCGGCGGGACTAGCGGTAATGAGCAGTTCTTC. Its translation: CAITPGGTSGNEQFF.

The chain uses TRBV7-3 and TRBJ2-1; D might be TRBD1 or TRBD2, each matching 5 bases. Germline lookup yields CDR1 SGHTA and CDR2 FQGTGA. V was trimmed by 4 bases and J by 9 bases, leaving 13 bases between them. The CDR3 is made up of 13 amino acids. In nucleotides, the CDR3 is TGTGCCAGCAGCTCCGACACTGGGGGTGAGCAGTTCTTC. This codes for CASSSDTGGEQFF.

The V and J genes are TRBV20-1 and TRBJ1-2, with a tentative D call TRBD1 (5 bases). The CDR3 is 13 amino acids. Trimming stripped 3 bases from V and 1 base from J, with 9 bases between. The germline V gene has CDR1 DFQATT and CDR2 SNEGSKA (reference sequence). CDR3 nucleotide sequence: TGCAGTGCTAGTGCTGGGGGTAACTATGGCTACACCTTC. It translates to CSASAGGNYGYTF.

The J gene is TRBJ2-1, the V gene TRBV10-2; D unclear. The germline V gene encodes CDR1 WSHSY and CDR2 SAAADI. With 0 bases removed from V and 9 bases from J, the gap between germline ends came to 18 bases. This CDR3 is 16 amino acids long. The CDR3 DNA reads as TGCGCCAGCAGTGAGTCTCTAGTTTTTATCGGTGTTGAGCAGTTCTTC. Translating it yields CASSESLVFIGVEQFF.

This chain connects TRBV6-1 to TRBJ2-7; 10 positions agree with TRBD1. The CDR3 length is 16 residues. V was pared by 0 bases and J by 4 bases, with 6 bases of the junction left unmatched. Germline CDR1 and CDR2: MNHNS and SASEGT. CDR3 sequence (DNA): TGTGCCAGCAGTGAAGCGGGACAGGGGTTTTGGTACGAGCAGTACTTC. This codes for CASSEAGQGFWYEQYF.

This clone was observed once. CDR3 in amino acids: CASSLAGNQPQHF. The DNA for the CDR3 is TGTGCCAGCAGCTTGGCAGGGAATCAGCCCCAGCATTTT. The chain joins TRBV5-5 to TRBJ1-5; D is perhaps TRBD1 (5 bases). CDR3 length: 13 amino acids. Germline V gene lookup returns CDR1 SGHKS and CDR2 YYEKEE (reference sequence). Trimming cost V 0 bases and J 4 bases, with 5 bases left between them.

The V call is TRBV6-2 or TRBV6-3, the J call TRBJ1-2; no firm D call. This CDR3 has 11 residues. V lost 2 bases, J lost 3 bases, and 1 base lay in between. Germline CDR1 and CDR2: MNHEY and SVGEGT. As DNA, the CDR3 is TGTGCCAGCAGTTACGACTATGGCTACACCTTC. Translating gives CASSYDYGYTF.

The genes are TRBV3-1 (or the pseudogene TRBV3-2) and TRBJ1-1, with D possibly matching TRBD1 (5 bases). This CDR3 contains 15 residues. Trimming removed 4 bases at V and 4 bases at J, with 16 bases between. CDR1 is LGHDT and CDR2 is YNNKEL in the germline V gene (reference sequence). Here the CDR3 reads CASSPGGGAGTEAFF. The CDR3 nucleotides are TGTGCCAGCAGCCCGGGGGGAGGGGCAGGCACTGAAGCTTTCTTT.

The chain employs TRBV11-1 and TRBJ1-3; no clear D gene. Germline V gene lookup returns CDR1 SGHAT and CDR2 FQDESV (reference sequence). V gave up 5 bases and J gave up 0 bases, with 8 bases separating them. The CDR3 is 14 residues long. CDR3 sequence (DNA): TGTGCCAGCAGCAGAGGGATCTCTGGAAACACCATATATTTT. Translating gives CASSRGISGNTIYF.

Turning to this clone: Other nucleotide sequences from this sample produce the same CDR3. The V gene is TRBV10-3, the J gene TRBJ1-1; tentatively, D is TRBD1 (6 bases). The CDR3 length is 12 residues. The germline gives CDR1 ENHRY, CDR2 SYGVKD. V dropped 8 bases and J dropped 1 base, with 8 bases sitting between them. The CDR3 here is CAIRGQNTEAFF. The CDR3 bases are TGTGCCATCCGGGGACAGAACACTGAAGCTTTCTTT.

This clone has more than one count but fewer than ten. The chain has TRBV20-1 and TRBJ1-6; TRBD1 is a possible D gene (5 bases). The germline V gene has CDR1 DFQATT and CDR2 SNEGSKA (reference sequence). V lost 3 bases and J lost 5, with 17 bases in between. The CDR3 covers 16 residues. CDR3 bases: TGCAGTGCTAGTGGGGGTCAGGGCCTGGATAATTCACCCCTCCACTTT. As protein: CSASGGQGLDNSPLHF.

The chain links TRBV18 to TRBJ1-2; D gene uncertain. Trimming removed 2 bases at V and 2 bases at J, with 15 bases between. Germline V gene lookup returns CDR1 KGHSH and CDR2 LQKENI. The CDR3 totals 16 residues. CDR3 DNA sequence: TGTGCCAGCTCACCAGTTTACGGGGAATCAAACTATGGCTACACCTTC. Amino acid sequence: CASSPVYGESNYGYTF.

This chain uses TRBV28 with TRBJ1-2; TRBD1 matches at 7 bases. The length of the CDR3 is 14 residues. Germline CDR1 reads MDHEN; CDR2 reads SYDVKM. J lost 3 bases, V lost 7 bases, and 8 bases had no gene match. The CDR3 DNA follows: TGTGCCAGCATCGAGACAGGGATGGACTATGGCTACACCTTC. Translation gives CASIETGMDYGYTF.